Listed here is a single T cell receptor beta chain. Antigen unknown. Primers for the PCR totalled 60 Vbeta and 13 Jbeta. TCRdb's copy holds only in-frame clones and misses some; the assay was immunoSEQ multiplex PCR. The repertoire holds 250,000 or so clones, with about nine tenths as singletons. The data were obtained in a study of cytomegalovirus exposure and HLA in healthy donors. In germline, CDR1 is SGHVS, CDR2 FNYEAQ. CDR3 size: 15 residues. V was clipped by 2 bases and J by 3 bases; unmatched bases: 5. Study-wide findings and caveats: For TCR beta chains, V- and J-gene trimming was later linked to a missense DCLRE1C variant.

The sequence was collected from a girl between 2 and 10 years old in good health and CMV-seronegative. The rearrangement joins TRBV7-6 to TRBJ2-7; 9 bases agree with TRBD2. The material sequenced was PBMCs. CDR3 protein: CASSLLAGTDYEQYF. DNA of the CDR3: TGTGCCAGCAGCTTACTAGCGGGGACTGACTACGAGCAGTACTTC. Supplemented by reference TRBV7-6 and TRBJ2-7, the full variable domain reads GAGVSQSPRYKVTKRGQDVALRCDPISGHVSLYWYRQALGQGPEFLTYFNYEAQQDKSGLPNDRFSAERPEGSISTLTIQRTEQRDSAMYRCASSLLAGTDYEQYFGPGTRLTVT.